This is a list of T cell receptor beta chains from one sample in a study of graft-versus-host responses after intestinal transplantation. Data came from immunoSEQ multiplex PCR; TCRdb stores just in-frame clones and leaves some out. This sample has about 43,000 clones, with over 85% found just once. The starting material was PBMCs, obtained 335 days after intestinal transplant. All receptors come from a human patient who received an intestinal transplant, so some T cells may come from the graft donor. The CDR3 runs from the conserved cysteine through the conserved F or W. The order of the fields is V gene, J gene, CDR3 protein.

v_gene: TRBV4-1
j_gene: TRBJ2-4
CDR3aa: CASSQGGLAKNIQYF

v_gene: TRBV14
j_gene: TRBJ2-3
CDR3aa: CASSQRLLTDTQYF

v_gene: TRBV18
j_gene: TRBJ1-6
CDR3aa: CASSPRAPQVNSPLHF

v_gene: TRBV5-5
j_gene: TRBJ1-6
CDR3aa: CASSSSIVSPLHF

v_gene: TRBV12-5
j_gene: TRBJ2-1
CDR3aa: CASGQPGTRNNEQFF

v_gene: TRBV19
j_gene: TRBJ1-1
CDR3aa: CASSMLGTGRAFF

v_gene: TRBV14
j_gene: TRBJ2-3
CDR3aa: CASSPGATSTDTQYF

v_gene: TRBV19
j_gene: TRBJ2-3
CDR3aa: CASSWTITDTQYF

v_gene: TRBV18
j_gene: TRBJ2-7
CDR3aa: CASSPDTHSYEQYF

v_gene: TRBV19
j_gene: TRBJ1-1
CDR3aa: CASSMGTGGVNTEAFF

v_gene: TRBV19
j_gene: TRBJ2-1
CDR3aa: CASSLGQSSYNEQFF

v_gene: TRBV6-5
j_gene: TRBJ2-2
CDR3aa: CASSYVHGAGELFF

v_gene: TRBV11-2
j_gene: TRBJ1-1
CDR3aa: CASSLLSPRRPYTEAFF

v_gene: TRBV7-3
j_gene: TRBJ2-5
CDR3aa: CASSKRDRDGTQYF

v_gene: TRBV28
j_gene: TRBJ2-5
CDR3aa: CASSVASEGPGETQYF

v_gene: TRBV7-9
j_gene: TRBJ1-5
CDR3aa: CASSLRDQPQHF

v_gene: TRBV6-1
j_gene: TRBJ1-6
CDR3aa: CASSLEGSDSPLHF

v_gene: TRBV6-6
j_gene: TRBJ1-5
CDR3aa: CASTHRPGAEQPQHF

v_gene: TRBV4-2
j_gene: TRBJ1-1
CDR3aa: CASSPLRIQESNTEAFF

v_gene: TRBV10-3
j_gene: TRBJ2-1
CDR3aa: CAISQPGQGAVSYNEQFF

v_gene: TRBV27
j_gene: TRBJ2-7
CDR3aa: CASGTGGGSHEQYF

v_gene: TRBV5-4
j_gene: TRBJ2-7
CDR3aa: CASSLRDSTYEQYF

v_gene: TRBV4-1
j_gene: TRBJ2-3
CDR3aa: CASSQFLRGTPDTQYF

v_gene: TRBV6-5
j_gene: TRBJ2-1
CDR3aa: CASSFGSEGNEQFF

v_gene: TRBV5-6
j_gene: TRBJ1-1
CDR3aa: CASSWGQGTEAFF

v_gene: TRBV5-1
j_gene: TRBJ2-7
CDR3aa: CASSPSTHYEQYF

v_gene: TRBV7-2
j_gene: TRBJ2-3
CDR3aa: CASSLNSGGADTQYF

v_gene: TRBV6-4
j_gene: TRBJ2-1
CDR3aa: CASSGQGAATYNEQFF

v_gene: TRBV4-2
j_gene: TRBJ1-6
CDR3aa: CASSQASTVRNSPLHF

v_gene: TRBV5-1
j_gene: TRBJ2-1
CDR3aa: CASSPLEERDSNEQFF

v_gene: TRBV11-3
j_gene: TRBJ2-1
CDR3aa: CASSDSPDSQRFF

v_gene: TRBV5-4
j_gene: TRBJ1-1
CDR3aa: CASSWSTGGYTEAFF

v_gene: TRBV5-1
j_gene: TRBJ1-1
CDR3aa: CASSPGGGRNTEAFF

v_gene: TRBV29-1
j_gene: TRBJ1-1
CDR3aa: CSVTGQGVLPAFF

v_gene: TRBV6-5
j_gene: TRBJ2-1
CDR3aa: CASSYLPGTSTPEQFF

v_gene: TRBV11-3
j_gene: TRBJ2-7
CDR3aa: CASSPGQGTSGSYEQYF

v_gene: TRBV19
j_gene: TRBJ2-1
CDR3aa: CASSAGNEQFF

v_gene: TRBV7-9
j_gene: TRBJ2-1
CDR3aa: CASSSLANQFF

v_gene: TRBV4-2
j_gene: TRBJ2-3
CDR3aa: CASSPGERVTDTQYF

v_gene: TRBV2
j_gene: TRBJ1-5
CDR3aa: CASSLRQFNQPQHF

v_gene: TRBV15
j_gene: TRBJ2-1
CDR3aa: CATRAGGAYNEQFF

v_gene: TRBV19
j_gene: TRBJ2-1
CDR3aa: CASSIPGTSGGARFF

v_gene: TRBV11-3
j_gene: TRBJ2-3
CDR3aa: CASSLGVRRDTDTQYF

v_gene: TRBV29-1
j_gene: TRBJ2-7
CDR3aa: CSVTLSGAGHEQYF

v_gene: TRBV28
j_gene: TRBJ1-6
CDR3aa: CASRTGQAGSSPLHF

v_gene: TRBV5-1
j_gene: TRBJ1-2
CDR3aa: CASSLDGTIYGYTF

v_gene: TRBV6-6
j_gene: TRBJ2-7
CDR3aa: CASSRTSSPEQYF

v_gene: TRBV6-5
j_gene: TRBJ1-1
CDR3aa: CASSYAGLNTEAFF

v_gene: TRBV27
j_gene: TRBJ2-5
CDR3aa: CASSQTPPETQYF